The sequence of this T cell receptor (beta chain) was determined in a study of blood T cell repertoires in COVID-19. The method was immunoSEQ multiplex PCR; TCRdb's version includes in-frame clones alone and lacks a portion of them. The sample carries under 150,000 clones, around 85% recorded once. In germline, CDR1 is LNHDA, CDR2 SQIVND (reference sequence). V gave up 6 bases and J gave up 0 bases; unmatched junction bases: 12. The CDR3 length is 17 residues. The V and J genes are TRBV19 and TRBJ1-1; 8 bases fit TRBD1. This TCR was sampled from a woman aged 60-70 years with COVID-19, enrolled during active disease. The sequencing sample was made of peripheral blood. DNA of the CDR3: TGTGCCAGTAGACCCCGCGGACAGGGCGACATGAACACTGAAGCTTTCTTT. It specifies CASRPRGQGDMNTEAFF.